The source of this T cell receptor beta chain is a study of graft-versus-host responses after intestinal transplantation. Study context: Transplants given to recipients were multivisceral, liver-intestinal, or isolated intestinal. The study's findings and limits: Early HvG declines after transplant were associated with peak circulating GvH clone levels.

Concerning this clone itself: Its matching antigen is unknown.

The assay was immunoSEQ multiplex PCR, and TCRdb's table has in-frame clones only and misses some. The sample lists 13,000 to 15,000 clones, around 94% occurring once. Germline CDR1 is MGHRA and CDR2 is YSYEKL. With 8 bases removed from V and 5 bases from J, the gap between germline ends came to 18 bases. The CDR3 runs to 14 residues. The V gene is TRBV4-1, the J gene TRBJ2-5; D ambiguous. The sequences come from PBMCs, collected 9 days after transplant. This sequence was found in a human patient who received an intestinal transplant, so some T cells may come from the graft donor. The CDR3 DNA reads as TGCGCCAGCGCCGGTACTACCCGTGGCGAGACCCAGTACTTC. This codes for CASAGTTRGETQYF.